The clone carrying this T cell receptor beta chain was seen just once. No antigen is known for it. This CDR3 region has 17 residues. Germline V gives CDR1 LNHDA, CDR2 SQIVND (reference sequence). V gave up 5 bases and J gave up 5 bases; unmatched junction bases: 6. The data belong to a study of cytomegalovirus exposure and HLA in healthy donors. Study findings and constraints: Some public TCRs appeared in many individuals, while most sequences were rare. Investigators reported fewer than 200 TCR beta chains as tied to cytomegalovirus.

TCRdb's copy holds only in-frame clones and misses some; the assay was immunoSEQ multiplex PCR. This table has 150,000 to 170,000 clones, just over 85% appearing once. The rearrangement links TRBV19 to TRBJ2-1; the match to TRBD2 covers 16 bases. Specimen: PBMCs. This receptor was taken from a human donor in good health. CDR3 loop: CASSLGTSGGENNEQFF. DNA of the CDR3: TGTGCCAGTAGTCTGGGGACTAGCGGGGGGGAAAACAATGAGCAGTTCTTC.